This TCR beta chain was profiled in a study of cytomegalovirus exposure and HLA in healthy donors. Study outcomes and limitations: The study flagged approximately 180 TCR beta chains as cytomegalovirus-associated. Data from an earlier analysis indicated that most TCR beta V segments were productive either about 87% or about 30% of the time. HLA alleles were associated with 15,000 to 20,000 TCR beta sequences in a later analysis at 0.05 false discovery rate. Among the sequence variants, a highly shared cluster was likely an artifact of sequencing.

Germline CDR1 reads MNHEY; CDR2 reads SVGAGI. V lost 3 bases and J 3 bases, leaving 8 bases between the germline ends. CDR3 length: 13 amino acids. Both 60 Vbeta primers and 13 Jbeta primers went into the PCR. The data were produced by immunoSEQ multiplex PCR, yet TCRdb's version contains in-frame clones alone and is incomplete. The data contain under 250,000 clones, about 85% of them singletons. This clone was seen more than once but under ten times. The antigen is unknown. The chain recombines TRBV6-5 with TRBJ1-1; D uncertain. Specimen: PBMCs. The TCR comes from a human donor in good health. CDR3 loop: CASSYSRDTEAFF. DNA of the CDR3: TGTGCCAGCAGTTATTCGAGGGACACTGAAGCTTTCTTT.